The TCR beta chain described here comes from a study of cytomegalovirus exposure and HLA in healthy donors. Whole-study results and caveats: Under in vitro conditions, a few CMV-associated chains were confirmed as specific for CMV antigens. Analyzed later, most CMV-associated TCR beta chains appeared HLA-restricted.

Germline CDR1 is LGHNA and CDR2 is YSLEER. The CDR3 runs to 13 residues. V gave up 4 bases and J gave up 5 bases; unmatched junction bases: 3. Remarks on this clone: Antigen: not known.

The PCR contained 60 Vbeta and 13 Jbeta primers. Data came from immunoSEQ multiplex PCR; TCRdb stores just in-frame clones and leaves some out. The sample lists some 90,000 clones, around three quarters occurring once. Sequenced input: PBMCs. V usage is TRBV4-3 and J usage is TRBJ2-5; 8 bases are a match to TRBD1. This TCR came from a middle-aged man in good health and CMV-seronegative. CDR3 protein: CASSPRGLETQYF. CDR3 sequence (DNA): TGCGCCAGCAGCCCCAGGGGGCTGGAGACCCAGTACTTC.